Given below is one T cell receptor (beta chain) in context. This specimen belongs to a study of cytomegalovirus exposure and HLA in healthy donors. The PCR made use of 60 Vbeta and 13 Jbeta primers. TCRdb keeps only in-frame clones here, not all; method: immunoSEQ multiplex PCR. The sample holds fewer than 200,000 clones, more than 80% seen once. Trimming stripped 5 bases from V and 6 bases from J, with 14 bases between. This CDR3 has 13 residues. CDR1 and CDR2 (germline): GTSNPN, SVGIG (reference sequence). The sequencing sample was made of PBMCs. The genes are TRBV30 and TRBJ1-5, with D possibly TRBD1 on 6 matching bases. This TCR came from a woman in her twenties or thirties in good health and CMV-seropositive. The CDR3 DNA follows: TGTGCCTGGGAGGGGGGGGCAGGTCAGCCCCAGCATTTT. Its translation: CAWEGGAGQPQHF.